A single sample is the source of the 10 T cell receptor beta chains below, sequenced in a study of cytomegalovirus exposure and HLA in healthy donors. PCR employed 60 Vbeta and 13 Jbeta primers. Profiled with immunoSEQ multiplex PCR; TCRdb holds only in-frame clones, not every one. This table lists more than 90,000 clones. Input material: PBMCs. These TCRs come from a man in his forties in good health and CMV-seropositive.

The rearrangement uses TRBV7-9 and TRBJ2-1, with 9 nucleotides matching TRBD1. CDR1 is SEHNR, CDR2 FQNEAQ, per germline (reference sequence). Trimming removed 2 bases from V and 4 bases from J; junction bases left unmatched: 3. This CDR3 has 15 amino acids. The DNA for the CDR3 is TGTGCCAGCAGCTTAAGGGACAGGGTGTACAATGAGCAGTTCTTC. This gives the protein CASSLRDRVYNEQFF.

This chain connects TRBV14 to TRBJ2-1; maybe TRBD2 (7 bases). The CDR3 is 17 amino acids. The V gene's germline CDR1 is SGHDN and CDR2 FVKESK. V lost 2 bases to trimming and J lost 4 bases, with 18 bases between them. The CDR3 loop reads CASSQQKGGGQYNEQFF. The CDR3 DNA follows: TGTGCCAGCAGCCAACAGAAGGGAGGGGGGCAGTACAATGAGCAGTTCTTC.

Comments on this clone: The sample has other DNA sequences that encode this CDR3 too. The rearrangement links TRBV18 to TRBJ1-3; D possibly corresponds to TRBD1 (5 bases). Germline assignment: CDR1 KGHSH and CDR2 LQKENI. The CDR3 length is 13 residues. V lost 3 bases and J lost 4, with 7 bases in between. The CDR3 nucleotides are TGTGCCAGCTCACCTCCAGGGGGAAACACCATATATTTT. Translated: CASSPPGGNTIYF.

This chain links TRBV28 with TRBJ1-1; D unclear. V lost 2 bases and J 5 bases, leaving 15 bases between the germline ends. Germline V gene sequence: CDR1 MDHEN, CDR2 SYDVKM. This CDR3 has 15 residues. CDR3 region: CASSLLRGWETEAFF. As DNA, the CDR3 is TGTGCCAGCAGTTTACTGCGAGGTTGGGAGACTGAAGCTTTCTTT.

V gene TRBV6-5 combines with J gene TRBJ1-2; tentative D call: TRBD1 (5 bases). CDR1 and CDR2 from the germline V gene are MNHEY and SVGAGI. Trimming removed 5 bases from V and 4 bases from J, with 14 bases in between. The CDR3 loop spans 14 amino acids. Here the CDR3 DNA reads TGTGCCAGCAGTGGGGGGTACGGTACCTATGGCTACACCTTC. This gives the protein CASSGGYGTYGYTF.

The chain uses TRBV2 and TRBJ2-1; D is possibly TRBD2 (7 bases). The CDR3 consists of 15 residues. The V and J ends lost 7 bases and 6 bases respectively, with 19 bases between them. Looked up from germline, CDR1 is SNHLY and CDR2 is FYNNEI. CDR3 bases: TGTGCCAGCACCCCGGCTGGGGGGGGCTTCAATGAGCAGTTCTTC. It encodes CASTPAGGGFNEQFF.

This rearrangement joins TRBV6-6 to TRBJ2-1; no definite D call. Germline CDR1 is MNHNY and CDR2 is SVGAGI (reference sequence). V dropped 5 bases and J dropped 6 bases, with 2 bases sitting between them. The CDR3 has 10 residues. The CDR3 is CASSRNEQFF. The CDR3 DNA reads as TGTGCCAGCAGTCGCAATGAGCAGTTCTTC.

V gene TRBV6-5 combines with J gene TRBJ2-7; 12 bases are a match to TRBD2. The CDR3 spans 15 residues. V shed 10 bases and J 2 bases; nucleotides not matched to a gene: 9. Germline loops: CDR1 MNHEY, CDR2 SVGAGI. CDR3 residues: CATTSTSGRTYEQYF. CDR3 DNA sequence: TGTGCCACCACCTCCACTAGCGGGAGGACCTACGAGCAGTACTTC.

The chain has TRBV7-6 and TRBJ2-3; 9 positions match TRBD1. The CDR3 totals 17 residues. The V gene's germline CDR1 is SGHVS and CDR2 FNYEAQ. Trimming took 5 bases from V and 2 from J; bases not matched to a gene: 11. The CDR3 spells CASSLLPGQGNTDTQYF. The CDR3, as DNA: TGTGCCAGCAGCCTTCTCCCGGGACAGGGAAACACAGATACGCAGTATTTT.

The chain has TRBV2 and TRBJ1-2, with TRBD1 matching over 7 bases. The V gene end was trimmed by 1 base and the J gene end by 9 bases; junction bases not matched to a gene: 14. The CDR3 totals 16 residues. Germline V gives CDR1 SNHLY, CDR2 FYNNEI. This CDR3 reads CASSEVGGGALFSYTF. The CDR3 region has the DNA TGTGCCAGCAGTGAAGTAGGAGGGGGCGCTTTATTTAGCTACACCTTC.